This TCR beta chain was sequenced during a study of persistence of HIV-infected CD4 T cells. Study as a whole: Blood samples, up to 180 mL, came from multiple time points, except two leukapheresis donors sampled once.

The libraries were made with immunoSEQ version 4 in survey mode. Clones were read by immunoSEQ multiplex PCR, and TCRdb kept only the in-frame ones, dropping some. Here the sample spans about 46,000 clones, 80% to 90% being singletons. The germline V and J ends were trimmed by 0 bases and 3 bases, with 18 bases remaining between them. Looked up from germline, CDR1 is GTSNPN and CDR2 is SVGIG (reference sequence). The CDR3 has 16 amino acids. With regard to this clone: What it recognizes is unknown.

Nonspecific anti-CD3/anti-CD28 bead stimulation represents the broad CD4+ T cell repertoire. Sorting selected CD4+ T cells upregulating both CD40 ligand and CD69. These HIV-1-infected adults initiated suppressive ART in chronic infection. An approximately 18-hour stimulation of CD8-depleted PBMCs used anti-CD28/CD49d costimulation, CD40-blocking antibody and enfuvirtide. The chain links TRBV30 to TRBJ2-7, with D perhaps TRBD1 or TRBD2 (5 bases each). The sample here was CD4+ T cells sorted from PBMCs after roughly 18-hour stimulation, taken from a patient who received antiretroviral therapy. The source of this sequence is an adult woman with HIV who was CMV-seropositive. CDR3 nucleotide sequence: TGTGCCTGGAGTGTAAATATCCCCGGGACGAGCTACGAGCAGTACTTC. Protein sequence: CAWSVNIPGTSYEQYF. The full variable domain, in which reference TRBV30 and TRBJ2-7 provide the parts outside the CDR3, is SQTIHQWPATLVQPVGSPLSLECTVEGTSNPNLYWYRQAAGRGLQLLFYSVGIGQISSEVPQNLSASRPQDRQFILSSKKLLLSDSGFYLCAWSVNIPGTSYEQYFGPGTRLTVT.